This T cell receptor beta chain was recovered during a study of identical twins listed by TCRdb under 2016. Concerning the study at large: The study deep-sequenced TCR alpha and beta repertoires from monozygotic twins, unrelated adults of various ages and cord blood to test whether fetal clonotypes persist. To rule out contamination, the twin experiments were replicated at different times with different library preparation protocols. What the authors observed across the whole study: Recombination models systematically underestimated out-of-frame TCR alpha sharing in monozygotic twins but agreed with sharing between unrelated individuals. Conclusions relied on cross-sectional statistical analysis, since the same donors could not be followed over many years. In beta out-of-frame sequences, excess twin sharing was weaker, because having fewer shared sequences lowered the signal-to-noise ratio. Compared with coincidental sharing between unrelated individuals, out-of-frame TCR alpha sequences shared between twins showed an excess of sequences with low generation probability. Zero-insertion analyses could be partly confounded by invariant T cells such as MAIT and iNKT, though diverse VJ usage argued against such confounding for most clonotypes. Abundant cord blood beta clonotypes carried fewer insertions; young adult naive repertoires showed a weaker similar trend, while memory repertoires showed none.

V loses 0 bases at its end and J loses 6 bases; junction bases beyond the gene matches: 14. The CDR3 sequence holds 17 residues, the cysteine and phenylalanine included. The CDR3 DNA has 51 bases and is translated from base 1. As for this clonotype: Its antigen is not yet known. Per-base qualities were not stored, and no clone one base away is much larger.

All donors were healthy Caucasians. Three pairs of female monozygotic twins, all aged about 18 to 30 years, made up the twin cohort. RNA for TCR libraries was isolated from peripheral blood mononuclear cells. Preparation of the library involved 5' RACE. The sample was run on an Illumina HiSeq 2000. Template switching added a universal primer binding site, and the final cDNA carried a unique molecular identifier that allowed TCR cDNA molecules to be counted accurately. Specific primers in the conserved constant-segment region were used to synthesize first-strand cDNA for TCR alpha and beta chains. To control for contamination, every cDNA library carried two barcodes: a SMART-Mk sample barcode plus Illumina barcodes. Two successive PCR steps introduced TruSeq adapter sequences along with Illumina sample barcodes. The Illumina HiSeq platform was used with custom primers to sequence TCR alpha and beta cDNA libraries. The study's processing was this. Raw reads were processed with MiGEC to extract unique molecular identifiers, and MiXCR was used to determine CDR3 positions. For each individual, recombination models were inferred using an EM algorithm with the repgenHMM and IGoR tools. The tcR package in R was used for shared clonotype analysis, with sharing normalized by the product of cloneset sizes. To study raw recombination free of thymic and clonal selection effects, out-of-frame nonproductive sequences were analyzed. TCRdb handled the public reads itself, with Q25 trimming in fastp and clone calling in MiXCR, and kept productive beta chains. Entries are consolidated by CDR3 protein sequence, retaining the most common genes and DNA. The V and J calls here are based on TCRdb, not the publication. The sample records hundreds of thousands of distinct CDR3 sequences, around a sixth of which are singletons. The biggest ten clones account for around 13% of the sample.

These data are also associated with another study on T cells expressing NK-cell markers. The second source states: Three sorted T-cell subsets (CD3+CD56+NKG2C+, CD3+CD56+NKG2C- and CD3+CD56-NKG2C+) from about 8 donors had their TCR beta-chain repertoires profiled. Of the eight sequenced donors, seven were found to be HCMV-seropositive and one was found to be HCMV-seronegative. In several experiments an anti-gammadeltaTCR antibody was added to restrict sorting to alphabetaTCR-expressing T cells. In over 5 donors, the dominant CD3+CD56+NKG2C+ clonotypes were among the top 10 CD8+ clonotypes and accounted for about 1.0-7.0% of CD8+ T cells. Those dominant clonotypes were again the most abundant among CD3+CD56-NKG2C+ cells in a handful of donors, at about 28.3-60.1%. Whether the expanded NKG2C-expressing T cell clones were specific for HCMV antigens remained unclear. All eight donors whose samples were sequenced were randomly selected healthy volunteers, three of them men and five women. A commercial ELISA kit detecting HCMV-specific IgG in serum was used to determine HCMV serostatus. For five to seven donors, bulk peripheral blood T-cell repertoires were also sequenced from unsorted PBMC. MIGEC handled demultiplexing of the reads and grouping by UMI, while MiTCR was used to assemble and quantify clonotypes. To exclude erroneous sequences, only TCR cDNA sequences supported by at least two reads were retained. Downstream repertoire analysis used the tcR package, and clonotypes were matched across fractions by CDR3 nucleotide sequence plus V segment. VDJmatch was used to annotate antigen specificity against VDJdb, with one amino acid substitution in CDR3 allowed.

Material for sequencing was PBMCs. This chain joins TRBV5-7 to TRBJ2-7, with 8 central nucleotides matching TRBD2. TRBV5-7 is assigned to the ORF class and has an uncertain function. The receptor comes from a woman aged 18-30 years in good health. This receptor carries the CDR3 CASSLDLAGKNPSEQYF. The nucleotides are TGTGCCAGCAGCTTGGACCTAGCGGGCAAAAACCCAAGCGAGCAGTACTTC.